The following is a T cell receptor beta chain sequence with its context. Original analysis: Researchers report that nucleated cell counts were estimated from reference gene primer amplification. Clones were sequenced by immunoSEQ multiplex PCR, and TCRdb holds only the in-frame ones, with some missing. V, J and clone size were drawn from that table, and D and trimming were deduced from the DNA. This repertoire shows some 240,000 clones, more than 75% found once; its top ten account for just over 6.5%. This specimen comes from a study of blood T cell repertoires in COVID-19. Germline assignment: CDR1 SEHNR and CDR2 FQNEAQ (reference sequence). This CDR3 has 15 residues. The V and J ends lost 5 bases and 1 base, in that order; junction bases with no gene match: 2.

This chain joins TRBV7-9 and TRBJ1-4, with TRBD1 identical over 9 bases. The TCR comes from a woman in her fifties or sixties who had been exposed to COVID-19. The specimen was PBMCs or T cells enriched from blood (not recorded which). This CDR3 reads CASSADRGTNEKLFF. In DNA form, the CDR3 reads TGTGCCAGCAGCGCGGACAGGGGAACTAATGAAAAACTGTTTTTT.